The source of this T cell receptor (beta chain) is a study of T cell repertoires in cytomegalovirus infection. Study in general: Indicated by public TCR beta signatures were CMV infection and matching HLA type. Study-wide findings and caveats: There were HLA-C-restricted CMV-specific TCR beta clonotypes dominating the ex vivo response.

The V gene lost 5 bases and the J gene lost 2 bases, with 10 bases spanning the gap. The CDR3 runs to 13 residues. Germline V gene lookup returns CDR1 ENHRY and CDR2 SYGVKD. A word on this clonotype: Its antigen remains unknown.

TCRdb processed the reads anew with MiXCR; each CDR3 protein has one entry. The sample has approximately 250,000 distinct CDR3 sequences; roughly 20% are singletons. This TCR was sampled from a human donor in good health (CMV status not recorded). Some clones in this sample may be carry-over from other donors' samples. The J gene is TRBJ2-7, the V gene TRBV10-3, with D uncertain. Source material: CD8+ T cells from PBMCs. DNA for the CDR3: TGTGCCATCAGTTCGACGGAAACCTACGAGCAGTACTTC. Protein sequence: CAISSTETYEQYF.